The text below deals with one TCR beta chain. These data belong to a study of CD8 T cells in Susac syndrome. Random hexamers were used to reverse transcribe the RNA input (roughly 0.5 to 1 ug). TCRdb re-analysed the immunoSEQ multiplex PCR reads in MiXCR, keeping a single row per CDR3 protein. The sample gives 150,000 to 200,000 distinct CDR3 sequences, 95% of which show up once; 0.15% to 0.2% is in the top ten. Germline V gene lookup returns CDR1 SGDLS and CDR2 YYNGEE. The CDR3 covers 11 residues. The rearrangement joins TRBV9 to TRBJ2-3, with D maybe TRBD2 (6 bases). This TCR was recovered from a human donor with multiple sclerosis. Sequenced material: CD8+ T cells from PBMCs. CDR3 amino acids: CASGYTDTQYF. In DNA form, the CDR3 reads TGTGCTAGCGGTTACACAGATACGCAGTATTTT.